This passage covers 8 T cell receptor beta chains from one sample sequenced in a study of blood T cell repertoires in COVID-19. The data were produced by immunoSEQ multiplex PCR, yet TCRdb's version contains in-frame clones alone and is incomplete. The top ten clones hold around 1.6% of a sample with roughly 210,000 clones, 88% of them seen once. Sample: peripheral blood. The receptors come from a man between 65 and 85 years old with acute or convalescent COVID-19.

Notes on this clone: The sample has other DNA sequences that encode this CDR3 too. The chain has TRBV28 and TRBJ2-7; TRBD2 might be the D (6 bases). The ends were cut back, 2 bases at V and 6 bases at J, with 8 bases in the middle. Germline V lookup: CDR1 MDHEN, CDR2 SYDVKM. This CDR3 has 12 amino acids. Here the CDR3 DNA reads TGTGCCAGCAGTTTACAGGGAGGCGAGCAGTACTTC. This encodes CASSLQGGEQYF.

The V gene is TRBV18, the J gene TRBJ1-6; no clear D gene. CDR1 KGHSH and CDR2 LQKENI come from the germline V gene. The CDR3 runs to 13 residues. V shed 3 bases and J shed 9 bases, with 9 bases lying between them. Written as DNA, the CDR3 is TGTGCCAGCTCACCTGGAGATCCTTCACCCCTCCACTTT. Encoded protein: CASSPGDPSPLHF.

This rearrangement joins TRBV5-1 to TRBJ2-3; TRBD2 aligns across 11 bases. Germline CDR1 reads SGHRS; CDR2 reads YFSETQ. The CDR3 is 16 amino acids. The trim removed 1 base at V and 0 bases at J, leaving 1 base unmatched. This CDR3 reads CASSLTSGSSTDTQYF. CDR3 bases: TGCGCCAGCAGCTTGACTAGCGGGAGTAGCACAGATACGCAGTATTTT.

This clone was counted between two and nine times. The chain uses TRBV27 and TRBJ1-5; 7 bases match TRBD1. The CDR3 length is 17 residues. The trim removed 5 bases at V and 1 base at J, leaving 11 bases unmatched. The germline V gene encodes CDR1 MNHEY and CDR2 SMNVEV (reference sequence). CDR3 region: CASSPTGRFRSNQPQHF. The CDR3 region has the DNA TGTGCCAGCAGTCCGACAGGGAGGTTTCGGAGCAATCAGCCCCAGCATTTT.

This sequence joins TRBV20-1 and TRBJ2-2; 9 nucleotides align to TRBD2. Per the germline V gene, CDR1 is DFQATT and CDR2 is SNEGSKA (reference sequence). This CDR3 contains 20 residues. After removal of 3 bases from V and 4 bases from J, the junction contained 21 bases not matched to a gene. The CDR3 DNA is TGCAGTGCTAGTCGGCCCGGTTTGGGTAGCGGGAGAGGGGGCACCGGGGAGCTGTTTTTT. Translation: CSASRPGLGSGRGGTGELFF.

CDR3 nucleotide sequence: TGTGCCAGTAGTCTACTAGCGGGATTTTACGAGCAGTACTTC. Translated, it gives CASSLLAGFYEQYF. This rearrangement joins TRBV19 to TRBJ2-7; 10 bases fit TRBD2. The ends lost 5 bases at V and 4 bases at J; junction bases unmatched: 5. Germline values: CDR1 LNHDA, CDR2 SQIVND (reference sequence). The CDR3 runs to 14 residues.

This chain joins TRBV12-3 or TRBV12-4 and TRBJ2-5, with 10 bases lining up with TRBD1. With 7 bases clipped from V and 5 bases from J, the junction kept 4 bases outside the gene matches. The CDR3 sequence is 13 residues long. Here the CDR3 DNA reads TGTGCCAGCACCTCGGGACAGGGGGAGACCCAGTACTTC. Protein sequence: CASTSGQGETQYF.

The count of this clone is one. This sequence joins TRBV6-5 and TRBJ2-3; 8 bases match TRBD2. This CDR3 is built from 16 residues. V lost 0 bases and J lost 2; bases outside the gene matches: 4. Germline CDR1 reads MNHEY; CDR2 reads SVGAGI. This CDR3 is CASSYSQAGVTDTQYF. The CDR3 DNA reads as TGTGCCAGCAGTTACTCCCAAGCGGGAGTCACAGATACGCAGTATTTT.